These 2 T cell receptor beta chains were sequenced from one sample in a study of CD8 T cells in ankylosing spondylitis. TCRdb reprocessed the 5' RACE reads with MiXCR, giving one entry per CDR3 protein. This table has about 220,000 distinct CDR3 sequences, about 7% appearing once. These receptors' antigens are unknown. Study-wide points: Blood of patients with ankylosing spondylitis appeared to be characterized by a TCR beta motif of eight highly homologous variants.

The sequenced material came from blood, either unsorted or a sorted T cell fraction (not recorded which). These receptors were collected from a male donor with ankylosing spondylitis.

Remarks on this clonotype: With a much larger clone just one base away, this may be a read error. The chain recombines TRBV2 with TRBJ1-1; tentatively, D is TRBD1 (6 bases). There are 15 residues in the CDR3. Germline V gene lookup returns CDR1 SNHLY and CDR2 FYNNEI. The CDR3 coding sequence is TGTACCAGCAGAGGGGGGGCCCTTATGAACACTGAAGCTTTCTTT. Its translation: CTSRGGALMNTEAFF.

V and J are TRBV10-2 and TRBJ2-1; D unclear. The CDR3 extends over 13 amino acids. Trimming pared 6 bases from V and 3 bases from J, leaving 9 bases between. CDR1 is WSHSY, CDR2 SAAADI, per germline. The CDR3: CASSSGNYNEQFF. CDR3 nucleotides: TGCGCCAGCAGCTCGGGCAACTACAATGAGCAGTTCTTC.